One and the same sample provided the 2 T cell receptor beta chains below, sequenced in a study of T cell clonotyping in hematopoietic cell transplantation (dated by TCRdb to the early 2020s). The library was generated by the immunoSEQ multiplex PCR assay. TCRdb retrieved this table from immuneACCESS and kept in-frame rearrangements only. Not all clones are present; in checked studies, unresolved V genes account for under half, and no reason is known for the remainder. This sample is represented by around 10,000 clones; approximately 92% of them were singletons. The top ten hold roughly an eighth of the sample. The time point label, read with the paper, signifies: recipient sample about 28 days before transplant, after cytoreduction. The sample in question was peripheral blood mononuclear cells, obtained before stem cell transplant. These receptors originate from a woman aged 40 to 49 with acute myeloid leukemia. Some clones in this sample may be carry-over from other donors' samples.

This chain links TRBV4-1 with TRBJ1-3; 8 bases align to TRBD1. Losses at the gene ends were 7 bases for V and 0 bases for J; bases not matched to a gene: 20. The CDR3 runs 20 residues. Per the germline V gene, CDR1 is MGHRA and CDR2 is YSYEKL. This chain's CDR3 is CASTATRTGSYPSSGNTIYF. DNA of the CDR3: TGCGCCAGCACCGCCACCCGGACAGGGTCCTATCCCTCCTCTGGAAACACCATATATTTT.

J is TRBJ2-5 and V is TRBV29-1, with 7 bases that match TRBD1. After removal of 1 base from V and 1 base from J, the junction contained 9 bases not matched to a gene. Germline V gene lookup returns CDR1 SQVTM and CDR2 ANQGSEA. The CDR3 length is 16 residues. CDR3 loop: CSVEGSGGPGQETQYF. The CDR3 bases are TGCAGCGTTGAAGGGTCAGGGGGTCCCGGCCAAGAGACCCAGTACTTC.